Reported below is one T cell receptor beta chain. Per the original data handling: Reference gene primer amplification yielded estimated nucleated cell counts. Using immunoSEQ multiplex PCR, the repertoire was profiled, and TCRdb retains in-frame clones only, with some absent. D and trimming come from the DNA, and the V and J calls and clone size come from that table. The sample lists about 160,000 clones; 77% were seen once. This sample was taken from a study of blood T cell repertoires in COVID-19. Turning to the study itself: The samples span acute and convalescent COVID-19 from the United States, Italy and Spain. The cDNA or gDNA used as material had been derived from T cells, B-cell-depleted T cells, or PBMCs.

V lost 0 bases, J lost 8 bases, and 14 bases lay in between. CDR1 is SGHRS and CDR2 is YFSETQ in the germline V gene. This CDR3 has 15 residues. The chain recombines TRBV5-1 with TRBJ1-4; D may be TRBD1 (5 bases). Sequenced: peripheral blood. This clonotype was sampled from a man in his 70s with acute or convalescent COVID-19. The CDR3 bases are TGCGCCAGCAGCTTGGACACGCCCGGGGGGGAAAAACTGTTTTTT. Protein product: CASSLDTPGGEKLFF.